Detailed here is one T cell receptor (beta chain). What it binds is unknown. General observations from the study: Tumor Treg TCRs overlapped most with tumor naive CD4+ cells.

The CDR3 consists of 12 residues. Trimming shortened V by 4 bases and J by 5 bases, and 8 bases separated the two germline ends. Germline-derived CDR1 and CDR2 are MNHEY and SVGEGT. The sorted Tregs were CD4+CD25+CD127-/low cells. Semi-nested PCR with Nested Universal Primer A followed constant-region reverse priming of full-length variable regions. TCRdb reanalysed the 5' RACE reads using MiXCR and keeps one entry per CDR3 protein. The data show over 45,000 distinct CDR3 sequences, less than 30% seen once. The sample was tumor-infiltrating Tregs sorted from the breast tumor. The TCR originated in a female donor with breast cancer. This chain joins TRBV6-2 or TRBV6-3 and TRBJ2-5; no firm D call. The CDR3 loop is CASSSVSETQYF. In DNA form, the CDR3 reads TGTGCCAGCAGTTCAGTGTCGGAGACCCAGTACTTC.